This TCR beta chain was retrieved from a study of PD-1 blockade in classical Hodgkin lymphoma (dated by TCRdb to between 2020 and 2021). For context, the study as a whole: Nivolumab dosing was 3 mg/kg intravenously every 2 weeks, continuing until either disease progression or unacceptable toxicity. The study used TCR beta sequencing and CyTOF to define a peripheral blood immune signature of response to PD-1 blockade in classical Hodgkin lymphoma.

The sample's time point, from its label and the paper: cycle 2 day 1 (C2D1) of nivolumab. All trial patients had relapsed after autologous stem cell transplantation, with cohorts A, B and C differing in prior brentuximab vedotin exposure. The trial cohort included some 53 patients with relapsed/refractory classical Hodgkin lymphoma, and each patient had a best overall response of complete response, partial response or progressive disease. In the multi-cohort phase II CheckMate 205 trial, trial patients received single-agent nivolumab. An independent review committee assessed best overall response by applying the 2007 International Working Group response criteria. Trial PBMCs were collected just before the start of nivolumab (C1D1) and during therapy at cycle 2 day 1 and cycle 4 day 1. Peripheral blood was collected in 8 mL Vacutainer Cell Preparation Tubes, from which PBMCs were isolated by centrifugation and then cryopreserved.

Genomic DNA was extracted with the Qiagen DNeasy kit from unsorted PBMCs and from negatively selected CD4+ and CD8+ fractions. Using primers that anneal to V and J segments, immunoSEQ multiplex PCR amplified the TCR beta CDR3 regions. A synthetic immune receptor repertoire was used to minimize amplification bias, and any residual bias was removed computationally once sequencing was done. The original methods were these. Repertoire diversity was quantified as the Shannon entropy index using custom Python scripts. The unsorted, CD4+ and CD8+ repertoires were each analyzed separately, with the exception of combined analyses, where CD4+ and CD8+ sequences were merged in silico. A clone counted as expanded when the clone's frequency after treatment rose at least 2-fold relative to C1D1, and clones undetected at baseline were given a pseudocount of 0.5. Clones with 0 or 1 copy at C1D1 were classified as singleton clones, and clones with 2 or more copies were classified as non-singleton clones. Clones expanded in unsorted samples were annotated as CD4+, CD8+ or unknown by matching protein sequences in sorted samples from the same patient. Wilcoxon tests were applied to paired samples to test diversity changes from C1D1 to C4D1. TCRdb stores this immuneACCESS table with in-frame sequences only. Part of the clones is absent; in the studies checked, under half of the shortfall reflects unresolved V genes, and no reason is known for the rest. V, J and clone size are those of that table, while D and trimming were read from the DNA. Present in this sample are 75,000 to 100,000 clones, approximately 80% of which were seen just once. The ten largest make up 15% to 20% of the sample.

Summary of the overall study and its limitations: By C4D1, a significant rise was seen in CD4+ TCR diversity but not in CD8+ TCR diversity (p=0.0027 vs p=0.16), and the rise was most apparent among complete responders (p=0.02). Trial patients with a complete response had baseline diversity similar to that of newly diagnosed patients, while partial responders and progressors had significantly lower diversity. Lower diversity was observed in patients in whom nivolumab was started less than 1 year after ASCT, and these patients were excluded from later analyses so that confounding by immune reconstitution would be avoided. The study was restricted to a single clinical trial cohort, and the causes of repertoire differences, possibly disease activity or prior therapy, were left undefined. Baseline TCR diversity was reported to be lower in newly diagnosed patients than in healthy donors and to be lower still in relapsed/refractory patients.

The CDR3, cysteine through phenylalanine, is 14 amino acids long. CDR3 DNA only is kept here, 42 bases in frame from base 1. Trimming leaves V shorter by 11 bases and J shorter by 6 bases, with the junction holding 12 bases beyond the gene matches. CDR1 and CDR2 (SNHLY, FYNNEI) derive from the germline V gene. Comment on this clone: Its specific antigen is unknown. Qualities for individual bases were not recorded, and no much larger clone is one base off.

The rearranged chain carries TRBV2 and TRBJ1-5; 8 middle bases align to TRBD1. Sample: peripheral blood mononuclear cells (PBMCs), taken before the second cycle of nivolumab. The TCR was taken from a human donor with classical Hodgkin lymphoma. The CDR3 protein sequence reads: CAGSRQGLGQPQHF. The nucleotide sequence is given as TGTGCCGGATCACGACAGGGGCTCGGTCAGCCCCAGCATTTT.